This note documents a single T cell receptor beta chain sequence. Its antigen is as yet unknown. These data are taken from a study of CD4+ T cells in melanoma. The study's findings and limits: CD8+ T cell, macrophage and B cell function reportedly correlated with neoantigen-specific CD4+ T cells. In melanoma, neoantigen-specific CD4+ T cells reportedly differed in differentiation state.

Germline CDR1 reads MDHEN; CDR2 reads SYDVKM. The CDR3 is made up of 17 amino acids. The V end was cut by 10 bases, the J end by 3 bases, with 27 bases between. Using immunoSEQ multiplex PCR, the repertoire was profiled, and TCRdb retains in-frame clones only, with some absent. The data show about 14,000 clones, 68% seen once. Input material: cells from a culture (not recorded whether cultured in vitro). This chain joins TRBV28 and TRBJ1-2, with TRBD1 as a possible D gene (5 bases). The clonotype originates from a human donor with melanoma. The CDR3 DNA follows: TGTGCCACCCGGGGACCAGGGCGTTGGGTGGGGGACTATGGCTACACCTTC. Its protein is CATRGPGRWVGDYGYTF.